Included here is one T cell receptor (beta chain) sequence, with context. Its cognate antigen has yet to be identified. One base away there is no much larger clone; base qualities are not given. The data were obtained in a study of beta chain features in type 1 diabetes (dated by TCRdb to 2017 to 2018). Study-level background: Mean age, gender distribution, total cell number and subset yield did not differ between patients and healthy donors. In the study, TCRB repertoires of sorted circulating CD4+ T cell subsets from recently diagnosed type 1 diabetes patients were compared with those of matched healthy donors. Whereas all 30 or so donors provided naive and central memory subsets, regulatory and stem cell-like memory subsets were isolated from just 8 patients and roughly eight healthy donors. A total of roughly 100 million sorted cells were examined across all samples, and a strong correlation was observed between cell number per subset and RNA yield.

From each donor, a single peripheral blood sample of approximately 0.11 L on average was drawn into heparinised tubes. A BD FACSAria II was used to sort naive, central memory, regulatory and stem cell-like memory CD4+ T cells with a panel that included CD45RO, CCR7, CD25, CD127, CD95 and CD27. A purity above 95% was achieved for all sorted populations. PBMCs were isolated immediately by Lymphoprep density gradient centrifugation and stained directly without culture. To minimize batch effects, samples were stained and sorted in pairs, one healthy donor with one patient per experiment. Cut back by 2 bases and 6 bases, the V and J ends lie 14 bases apart. Reading from cysteine to valine, the CDR3 counts 14 amino acids. CDR3 DNA only is kept here, 42 bases in frame from base 1. CDR1 KGHSH and CDR2 LQKENI are derived from the germline V gene. Broader findings and caveats from the paper: Naive, central memory and regulatory TCRB repertoires appeared to be more similar among patients than among healthy donors. Sequencing cDNA rather than genomic DNA could over-represent highly expressing activated cells, although activation and CD3 levels did not differ between groups. Patients with type 1 diabetes made fewer insertions and deleted more nucleotides at VDJ recombination sites, implying thymic rearrangement abnormalities. In all four CD4+ subsets, TCRB CDR3 length was moderately but significantly shorter in type 1 diabetes patients. Only small numbers of individuals were included in the HLA sub-analyses, which left unresolved whether HLA type had any influence on TCRB rearrangement. Shorter templates might have been favored by PCR, but patient and control samples were amplified and corrected together, so both groups would have been affected equally by any skew.

The entire isolated RNA was reverse transcribed using the High Capacity cDNA Reverse Transcription Kit, and thus expressed TCRB transcripts were sequenced. Deep immunoSEQ sequencing was applied to naive, central memory and regulatory T cell samples, giving an average of roughly 3.5 million total reads per sample. Sorted cells were lysed in RLT buffer, and RNA was extracted using DNase-treated RNeasy Micro or Mini kits according to cell number. Each cell subset was processed on its own to prevent cross-contamination, while patient and healthy donor samples were processed together. TCRB sequences were amplified from cDNA with the immunoSEQ multiplex PCR, producing 87-bp fragments spanning the CDR3 region. Sequencing of the amplicons was performed on the Illumina HiSeq platform. Per the authors' processing: Synthetic template baselines were used to correct PCR bias computationally, reads within Hamming distance 2 were collapsed together, and singletons that could not be merged were discarded. Reads were aligned against IMGT to assign V, D and J genes, CDR3 length and insertions or deletions at six rearrangement sites. Within each subset, clonotype counts were normalized to sorted cell number, after which true diversity and Gini coefficients were computed with the tcR R package. Repertoire sharing was quantified using the overlap coefficient calculated on TCRB nucleotide sequences. Out-of-frame TCRB sequences from naive cells were analyzed as a proxy for the pre-selection repertoire. TCRdb took over this immuneACCESS table, retaining in-frame rearrangements with V and J assigned. Such tables are incomplete; in checked studies, under half of the missing clones stem from an unresolved V gene, and the remainder is unexplained. Clone size and the V and J calls come from that table; the DNA yielded D and trimming. This sample has about 410,000 clones in its table, and approximately 15% of those were observed once. The ten largest clonotypes hold about 0.04% of the sample.

The TCR originated in a man in his thirties or forties in good health. The sequenced sample was naive CD4+ T cells from blood. According to the study, the label for this sample's cell subset or site signals: true naive CD4+ T cells. The V and J segments used are TRBV18 and TRBJ2-7; tentative D gene TRBD1, with 6 bases matching. The sequenced DNA: TGTGCCAGCTCACCAACAGGGTCTACAGGCGAGCAGTACGTC. Translated, it reads CASSPTGSTGEQYV.